This T cell receptor beta chain was captured in a study of somatic mutations in cytotoxic T cells in rheumatoid arthritis. Profiled with immunoSEQ multiplex PCR; TCRdb holds only in-frame clones, not every one. The sample comprises around 11,000 clones, around nine tenths of which are singletons, and approximately 14% rests with the top ten. The CDR3 totals 16 residues. Germline CDR1 SNHLY, CDR2 FYNNEI. With 3 bases removed from V and 5 bases from J, the gap between germline ends came to 19 bases. The study, taken as a whole, reports: With age, CD8+ clonality increased in rheumatoid arthritis patients, whereas no such increase appeared in healthy controls. Of the expanded CD8+ clones, the antigen targets were not known.

In the case of this clone: Antigen unknown.

Sequenced sample: CD8+ T cells sorted from blood. This chain joins TRBV2 and TRBJ1-1; D gene ambiguous. This sequence was found in a woman younger than 30 with rheumatoid arthritis. The CDR3 DNA reads TGTGCCAGCAGTGACATCAGGCAGGCGGGGAAGACTGAAGCTTTCTTT. Amino acid sequence: CASSDIRQAGKTEAFF. Full variable domain (outside the CDR3, taken from reference TRBV2 and TRBJ1-1): EPEVTQTPSHQVTQMGQEVILRCVPISNHLYFYWYRQILGQKVEFLVSFYNNEISEKSEIFDDQFSVERPDGSNFTLKIRSTKLEDSAMYFCASSDIRQAGKTEAFFGQGTRLTVV.